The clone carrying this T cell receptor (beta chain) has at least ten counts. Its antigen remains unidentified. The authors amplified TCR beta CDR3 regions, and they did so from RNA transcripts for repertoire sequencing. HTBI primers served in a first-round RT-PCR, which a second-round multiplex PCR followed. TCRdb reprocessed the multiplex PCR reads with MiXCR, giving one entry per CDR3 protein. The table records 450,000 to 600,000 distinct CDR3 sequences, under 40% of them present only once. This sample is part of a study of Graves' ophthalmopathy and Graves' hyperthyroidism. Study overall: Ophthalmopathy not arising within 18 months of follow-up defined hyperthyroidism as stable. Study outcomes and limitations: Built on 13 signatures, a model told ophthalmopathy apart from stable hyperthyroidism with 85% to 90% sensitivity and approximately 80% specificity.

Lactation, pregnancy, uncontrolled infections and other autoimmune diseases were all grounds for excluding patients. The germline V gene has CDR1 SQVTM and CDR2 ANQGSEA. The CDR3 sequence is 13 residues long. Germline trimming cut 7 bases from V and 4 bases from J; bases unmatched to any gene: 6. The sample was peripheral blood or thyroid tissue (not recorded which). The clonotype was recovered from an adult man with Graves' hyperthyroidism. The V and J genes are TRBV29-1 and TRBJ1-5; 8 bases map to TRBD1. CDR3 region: CSAAGGLNQPQHF. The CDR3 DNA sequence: TGCAGCGCCGCAGGGGGCCTTAATCAGCCCCAGCATTTT.